This entry concerns a single T cell receptor (beta chain). This record comes from a study of T cell changes during pregnancy in multiple sclerosis. Only in-frame clones appear in the TCRdb table, and some are missing; sequencing was by immunoSEQ multiplex PCR. The sample shows around 21,000 clones, around 90% of them seen only once. Germline CDR1 and CDR2: SNHLY and FYNNEI. J gave up 7 bases and V 5 bases, and 5 bases lay outside the gene matches. This CDR3 comprises 14 residues. The TCR originated in a female donor in good health, enrolled as a control in a pregnancy study. The starting material was CD8+ T cells from peripheral blood mononuclear cells, obtained in the third trimester of pregnancy. This chain links TRBV2 with TRBJ2-1, with TRBD2 matching 10 bases. The CDR3 loop reads CASSSGRAGNEQFF. The CDR3 bases are TGTGCCAGCAGTAGCGGGAGGGCTGGGAATGAGCAGTTCTTC.